These T cell receptor beta chains were read from a single sample in a study of blood T cell repertoires in COVID-19. Some clones are missing from TCRdb's copy, which holds only in-frame ones; the method was immunoSEQ multiplex PCR. The table has 200,000 to 250,000 clones, about 86% seen once. Specimen: PBMCs or T cells enriched from blood (not recorded which). The receptors originated from a woman aged 45-60 years in a cohort exposed to, infected with or recovered from COVID-19 (not recorded which). The CDR3 runs from the conserved cysteine through the conserved F or W. The D gene is left open where the match is weak. Part of the rows lack a size; the others show once, few, many or a class for expanded clones.

d_call: -
v_call: TRBV27
j_call: TRBJ1-4
clone_size: -
cdr3_aa: CASRLTRETNEKLFF
cdr3_nt: TGTGCCAGCAGATTAACCAGGGAAACTAATGAAAAACTGTTTTTT

d_call: TRBD2
v_call: TRBV9
j_call: TRBJ2-2
clone_size: -
cdr3_aa: CASSVMTSGGSTGELFF
cdr3_nt: TGTGCCAGCAGCGTCATGACTAGCGGGGGTAGCACCGGGGAGCTGTTTTTT

d_call: -
v_call: TRBV5-1
j_call: TRBJ1-1
clone_size: once
cdr3_aa: CASSVVMNTEAFF
cdr3_nt: TGCGCCAGCTCTGTTGTTATGAACACTGAAGCTTTCTTT

d_call: -
v_call: TRBV7-3
j_call: TRBJ2-1
clone_size: -
cdr3_aa: CASSLNRDFLFF
cdr3_nt: TGTGCCAGCAGCTTGAACCGGGATTTTCTGTTCTTC

d_call: TRBD1
v_call: TRBV4-2
j_call: TRBJ1-1
clone_size: -
cdr3_aa: CASSQDLTGGTEAFF
cdr3_nt: TGTGCCAGCAGCCAAGATTTGACAGGGGGCACTGAAGCTTTCTTT

d_call: -
v_call: TRBV7-9
j_call: TRBJ1-2
clone_size: few
cdr3_aa: CASSGGRRVNYGYTF
cdr3_nt: TGTGCCAGCAGCGGGGGGAGACGGGTTAACTATGGCTACACCTTC

d_call: TRBD2
v_call: TRBV5-1
j_call: TRBJ2-5
clone_size: -
cdr3_aa: CASSRLAGAQETQYF
cdr3_nt: TGCGCCAGCAGCAGATTAGCGGGGGCCCAAGAGACCCAGTACTTC

d_call: TRBD1
v_call: TRBV5-1
j_call: TRBJ1-1
clone_size: once
cdr3_aa: CASSQGQAATEAFF
cdr3_nt: TGCGCCAGCAGCCAGGGACAGGCGGCCACTGAAGCTTTCTTT

d_call: TRBD1
v_call: TRBV14
j_call: TRBJ1-6
clone_size: -
cdr3_aa: CASSQDDRGGFAYNSPLHF
cdr3_nt: TGTGCCAGCAGCCAAGATGACAGGGGAGGTTTCGCCTATAATTCACCCCTCCACTTT

d_call: -
v_call: TRBV7-3
j_call: TRBJ1-1
clone_size: -
cdr3_aa: CASSISGNTEAFF
cdr3_nt: TGTGCCAGCAGTATTTCGGGGAACACTGAAGCTTTCTTT

d_call: TRBD2
v_call: TRBV10-3
j_call: TRBJ2-1
clone_size: -
cdr3_aa: CAISPQRGTSFGSEQFF
cdr3_nt: TGTGCCATCAGCCCACAGCGGGGGACTAGTTTTGGTAGTGAGCAGTTCTTC

d_call: -
v_call: TRBV5-1
j_call: TRBJ1-2
clone_size: -
cdr3_aa: CASSPITGGVNGYTF
cdr3_nt: TGCGCCAGCAGCCCAATCACCGGCGGCGTAAATGGCTACACCTTC

d_call: -
v_call: TRBV18
j_call: TRBJ1-2
clone_size: once
cdr3_aa: CASSPPNRNYGYTF
cdr3_nt: TGTGCCAGCTCACCACCGAACAGAAACTATGGCTACACCTTC

d_call: -
v_call: TRBV18
j_call: TRBJ2-1
clone_size: medium-sized
cdr3_aa: CASSETGFYNEQFF
cdr3_nt: TGTGCCAGCTCAGAAACAGGGTTCTACAATGAGCAGTTCTTC

d_call: TRBD1
v_call: TRBV6-5
j_call: TRBJ2-1
clone_size: -
cdr3_aa: CASTGTGGGNEQFF
cdr3_nt: TGTGCCAGCACCGGGACAGGGGGAGGGAATGAGCAGTTCTTC

d_call: -
v_call: TRBV24-1
j_call: TRBJ1-1
clone_size: -
cdr3_aa: CATSDSRRGGRNTEAFF
cdr3_nt: TGTGCCACCAGTGATTCCCGTCGGGGGGGTAGGAACACTGAAGCTTTCTTT

d_call: TRBD1
v_call: TRBV25-1
j_call: TRBJ1-2
clone_size: -
cdr3_aa: CASRRGTGWLTF
cdr3_nt: TGTGCCAGCAGAAGAGGGACAGGCTGGCTCACCTTC

d_call: -
v_call: TRBV6-5
j_call: TRBJ1-2
clone_size: -
cdr3_aa: CASSSNSGQGTYGYTF
cdr3_nt: TGTGCCAGCAGTTCTAATTCTGGCCAGGGAACGTATGGCTACACCTTC

d_call: -
v_call: TRBV6-2/TRBV6-3
j_call: TRBJ1-1
clone_size: -
cdr3_aa: CASSPRVNTEAFF
cdr3_nt: TGTGCCAGCAGTCCACGGGTGAACACTGAAGCTTTCTTT

d_call: -
v_call: TRBV21-1
j_call: TRBJ1-3
clone_size: -
cdr3_aa: CASSKGGQEQHSGNTIYF
cdr3_nt: TGTGCCAGCAGCAAAGGCGGACAGGAGCAACACTCTGGAAACACCATATATTTT

d_call: -
v_call: TRBV6-1
j_call: TRBJ2-7
clone_size: -
cdr3_aa: CASSVPPGGGRTYEQYF
cdr3_nt: TGTGCCAGCAGTGTTCCCCCCGGTGGAGGGCGAACCTACGAGCAGTACTTC

d_call: -
v_call: TRBV19
j_call: TRBJ1-2
clone_size: -
cdr3_aa: CASSIASTNNYGYTF
cdr3_nt: TGTGCCAGTAGTATAGCTAGCACAAATAACTATGGCTACACCTTC

d_call: TRBD1
v_call: TRBV18
j_call: TRBJ1-5
clone_size: -
cdr3_aa: CASSPQGQGMQPQHF
cdr3_nt: TGTGCCAGCTCACCACAGGGACAGGGGATGCAGCCCCAGCATTTT

d_call: TRBD1
v_call: TRBV4-2
j_call: TRBJ2-3
clone_size: -
cdr3_aa: CASSQLSGGSTDTQYF
cdr3_nt: TGTGCCAGCAGCCAACTCTCAGGGGGTTCCACAGATACGCAGTATTTT

d_call: -
v_call: TRBV18
j_call: TRBJ1-4
clone_size: -
cdr3_aa: CASSPPGRQHKLFF
cdr3_nt: TGTGCCAGCTCACCACCGGGGAGGCAGCACAAACTGTTTTTT

d_call: -
v_call: TRBV7-2
j_call: TRBJ2-7
clone_size: -
cdr3_aa: CASSLGRGSYEQYF
cdr3_nt: TGTGCCAGCAGCCTAGGTAGGGGTTCCTACGAGCAGTACTTC

d_call: -
v_call: TRBV21-1
j_call: TRBJ2-1
clone_size: once
cdr3_aa: CAARAGVAAFVHEQFF
cdr3_nt: TGTGCCGCGCGGGCGGGGGTCGCGGCTTTTGTTCATGAGCAGTTCTTC

d_call: TRBD1
v_call: TRBV2
j_call: TRBJ1-3
clone_size: -
cdr3_aa: CASGYPMFTGQGSRNTIYF
cdr3_nt: TGTGCCAGCGGTTACCCCATGTTTACGGGACAGGGTAGTAGAAACACCATATATTTT

d_call: -
v_call: TRBV20-1
j_call: TRBJ1-5
clone_size: -
cdr3_aa: CSASRGREQPQHF
cdr3_nt: TGCAGTGCTAGTAGGGGCCGTGAGCAGCCCCAGCATTTT

d_call: TRBD1
v_call: TRBV5-1
j_call: TRBJ1-3
clone_size: once
cdr3_aa: CASSGRTGGSSSGNTIYF
cdr3_nt: TGCGCCAGCAGCGGGAGGACAGGGGGTTCCAGCTCTGGAAACACCATATATTTT

d_call: -
v_call: TRBV18
j_call: TRBJ1-1
clone_size: -
cdr3_aa: CASSPNGGNTEAFF
cdr3_nt: TGTGCCAGCTCACCTAACGGGGGGAACACTGAAGCTTTCTTT

d_call: -
v_call: TRBV5-4
j_call: TRBJ2-7
clone_size: -
cdr3_aa: CASSLGGMGYEQYF
cdr3_nt: TGTGCCAGCAGCTTGGGAGGGATGGGCTACGAGCAGTACTTC

d_call: TRBD2
v_call: TRBV4-3
j_call: TRBJ2-7
clone_size: -
cdr3_aa: CASSQRVTSGDEQYF
cdr3_nt: TGCGCCAGCAGCCAAAGAGTTACCAGCGGGGACGAGCAGTACTTC